These T cell receptor beta chains were read from a single sample in a study of OX40 agonist ivuxolimab in advanced cancers. Some clones are missing from TCRdb's copy, which holds only in-frame ones; the method was immunoSEQ multiplex PCR. The sample includes about 72,000 clones, 65% to 85% seen only once; the top ten take 5%. The input for sequencing was CD4+ or CD8+ T cells sorted from blood, taken in a trial of the OX40 agonist ivuxolimab. The receptors originated from an adult with an advanced solid tumor such as melanoma, head and neck, liver or kidney cancer. The CDR3 runs from the conserved cysteine through the conserved F or W. A D gene is named only where the DNA matches it firmly. Size values are once, few and many counts, or a class for expanded clones, and some rows have none.

d_gene	abundance	j_gene	v_gene	CDR3aa	CDR3nt
TRBD2	NA	TRBJ2-1	TRBV28	CASSSLAGGAYNEQFF	TGTGCCAGCAGTTCCCTAGCGGGGGGGGCCTACAATGAGCAGTTCTTC
NA	NA	TRBJ1-2	TRBV5-1	CASSGTGPSYGYTF	TGCGCCAGCAGCGGCACCGGGCCTTCTTATGGCTACACCTTC
NA	few	TRBJ2-2	TRBV5-1	CASSYRLRTANTGELFF	TGCGCCAGCAGTTACCGACTGAGGACAGCGAACACCGGGGAGCTGTTTTTT
TRBD2	NA	TRBJ2-7	TRBV28	CASSPGTSGRGAYEQYF	TGTGCCAGCAGCCCCGGGACTAGCGGGAGAGGGGCCTACGAGCAGTACTTC
NA	NA	TRBJ1-4	TRBV25-1	CASSEWVRPSNEKLFF	TGTGCCAGCAGTGAATGGGTCAGGCCGTCTAATGAAAAACTGTTTTTT
NA	NA	TRBJ1-1	TRBV30	CAWTRTDNTEAFF	TGTGCCTGGACTAGGACAGATAACACTGAAGCTTTCTTT
NA	NA	TRBJ1-1	TRBV30	CAWSDGQLLAFF	TGTGCCTGGAGTGACGGACAGCTGCTAGCTTTCTTT
TRBD2	NA	TRBJ2-2	TRBV19	CASRVAGSNTGELFF	TGTGCCAGTAGGGTAGCGGGATCGAACACCGGGGAGCTGTTTTTT
NA	once	TRBJ2-7	TRBV18	CASSVTDSMEQYF	TGTGCCAGCTCAGTAACGGACAGCATGGAGCAGTACTTC
NA	once	TRBJ1-2	TRBV19	CASSIATVYGYTF	TGTGCCAGTAGTATAGCGACAGTCTATGGCTACACCTTC
NA	once	TRBJ1-4	TRBV5-1	CASSGGRIANEKLFF	TGCGCCAGCAGCGGCGGACGGATCGCTAATGAAAAACTGTTTTTT
TRBD1	NA	TRBJ1-6	TRBV10-3	CAISEGQGEFSPLHF	TGTGCCATCAGTGAAGGACAGGGTGAATTTTCACCCCTCCACTTT
NA	NA	TRBJ2-7	TRBV6-1	CASRGPGEDYEQYF	TGTGCCAGCAGGGGCCCGGGAGAGGACTACGAGCAGTACTTC
TRBD2	NA	TRBJ2-7	TRBV5-1	CASSSAGDVDEQYF	TGCGCCAGCAGTTCAGCGGGAGATGTCGACGAGCAGTACTTC
NA	NA	TRBJ2-3	TRBV11-2	CASSPRTQTDTQYF	TGTGCCAGCAGCCCACGGACACAAACAGATACGCAGTATTTT
TRBD1	NA	TRBJ2-3	TRBV7-9	CASSPDRANTDTQYF	TGTGCCAGCAGCCCTGACAGGGCTAACACAGATACGCAGTATTTT
TRBD1	NA	TRBJ1-2	TRBV4-2	CASSQDGGQVMTRGGYTF	TGTGCCAGCAGCCAGGATGGGGGACAGGTCATGACTCGGGGTGGCTACACCTTC
TRBD1	NA	TRBJ1-2	TRBV4-3	CASSPGQGAGGYTF	TGCGCCAGCAGCCCAGGACAGGGGGCCGGTGGCTACACCTTC
NA	NA	TRBJ2-1	TRBV27	CASSLKGQTNTYNEQFF	TGTGCCAGCAGTTTAAAGGGGCAGACAAACACCTACAATGAGCAGTTCTTC
NA	NA	TRBJ1-5	TRBV7-8	CASSTDQGWGPQHF	TGTGCCAGCAGCACCGACCAGGGTTGGGGGCCCCAGCATTTT
TRBD1	NA	TRBJ2-3	TRBV6-4	CASSGTGGTDTQYF	TGTGCCAGCAGTGGGACAGGGGGCACAGATACGCAGTATTTT
NA	NA	TRBJ2-1	TRBV5-1	CASSLEGLGYNEQFF	TGCGCCAGCAGCTTGGAGGGACTGGGCTACAATGAGCAGTTCTTC
NA	NA	TRBJ2-2	TRBV7-2	CASSLVVLSSGELFF	TGTGCCAGCAGCTTAGTGGTTCTTTCTTCCGGGGAGCTGTTTTTT
NA	NA	TRBJ1-4	TRBV19	CASSMKLDEKLFF	TGTGCCAGTAGTATGAAGTTGGATGAAAAACTGTTTTTT
NA	few	TRBJ1-5	TRBV27	CASSLRFSTFSNQPQHF	TGTGCCAGCAGTTTAAGGTTTTCCACCTTTAGCAATCAGCCCCAGCATTTT
NA	NA	TRBJ2-3	TRBV7-9	CASSLGTNTDTQYF	TGTGCCAGCAGCTTAGGGACTAACACAGATACGCAGTATTTT
TRBD1	NA	TRBJ2-7	TRBV7-9	CASRGDRTYEQYF	TGTGCCAGCAGGGGGGACAGGACCTACGAGCAGTACTTC
NA	NA	TRBJ2-1	TRBV29-1	CSVEDTGTLGNEQFF	TGCAGCGTTGAAGACACCGGGACCCTTGGCAATGAGCAGTTCTTC
NA	NA	TRBJ1-3	TRBV28	CASSPADTSGNTIYF	TGTGCCAGCAGCCCCGCCGACACCTCTGGAAACACCATATATTTT
NA	NA	TRBJ2-7	TRBV7-2	CASSLAELKSAEQYF	TGTGCCAGCAGCTTAGCGGAGCTTAAATCCGCCGAGCAGTACTTC
NA	few	TRBJ1-4	TRBV7-8	CASSGRQITNEKLFF	TGTGCCAGCAGCGGACGACAGATAACTAATGAAAAACTGTTTTTT